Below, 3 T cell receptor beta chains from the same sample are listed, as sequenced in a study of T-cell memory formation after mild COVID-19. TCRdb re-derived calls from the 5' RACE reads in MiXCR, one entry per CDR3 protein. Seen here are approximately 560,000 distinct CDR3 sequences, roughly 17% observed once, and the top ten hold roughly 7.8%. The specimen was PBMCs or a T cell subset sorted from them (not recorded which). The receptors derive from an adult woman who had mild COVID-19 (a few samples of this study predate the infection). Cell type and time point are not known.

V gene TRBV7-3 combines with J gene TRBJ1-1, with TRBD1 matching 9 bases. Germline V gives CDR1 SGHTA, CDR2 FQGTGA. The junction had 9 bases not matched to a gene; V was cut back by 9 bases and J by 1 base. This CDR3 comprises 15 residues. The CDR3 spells CASRAGTGRNTEAFF. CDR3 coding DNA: TGTGCCAGTAGAGCCGGGACAGGGAGGAACACTGAAGCTTTCTTT.

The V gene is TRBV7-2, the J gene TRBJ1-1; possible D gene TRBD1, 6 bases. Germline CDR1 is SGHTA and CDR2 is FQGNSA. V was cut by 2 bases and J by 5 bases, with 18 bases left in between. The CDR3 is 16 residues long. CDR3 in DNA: TGTGCCAGCAGCTTATGGGGGGCGCGACGTAGGACTGAAGCTTTCTTT. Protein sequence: CASSLWGARRRTEAFF.

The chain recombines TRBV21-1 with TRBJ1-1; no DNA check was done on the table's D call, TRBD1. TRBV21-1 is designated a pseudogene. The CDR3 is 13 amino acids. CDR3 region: CASSTLQGPEAFF. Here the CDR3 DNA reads TGTGCCAGCAGCACCTTACAGGGGCCTGAAGCTTTCTTT.